This paragraph covers one T cell receptor (beta chain) sequence. Its target is not known. The data are from a study of CD8+ T cells in alopecia areata. About the study: Tofacitinib lasted 6 to 18 months, then 6 months off drug. Findings and limits, study-wide: Lesional scalp, notably in alopecia totalis/universalis, had clonality above that of normal scalp. Sharing of TCRs across patients appeared less clear than in mice, possibly for HLA-related reasons.

In each case, RNA was isolated and then reverse transcribed into cDNA as the sequencing template. Profiled with immunoSEQ multiplex PCR; TCRdb holds only in-frame clones, not every one. Counted here are about 180,000 clones, approximately 70% occurring once; the ten biggest clones make up about 10%. Germline V lookup: CDR1 SQVTM, CDR2 ANQGSEA. This CDR3 comprises 14 residues. V lost 4 bases to trimming and J lost 4 bases; unmatched junction nucleotides: 4. The clonotype was recovered from a human donor with alopecia areata. The input for sequencing was CD8+ T cells sorted from blood, taken at week 0. This chain connects TRBV29-1 to TRBJ2-2; 9 nucleotides align to TRBD1. CDR3 in amino acids: CSVVVDRGTGELFF. DNA for the CDR3: TGCAGCGTTGTAGTGGACAGGGGCACCGGGGAGCTGTTTTTT.